Given below is one T cell receptor (beta chain) in context. Its antigen is still unknown. This record comes from a study of blood T cells in healthy people across ages. From germline, CDR1 is SGHTA and CDR2 FQGNSA. The V gene end was trimmed by 1 base and the J gene end by 2 bases; junction bases not matched to a gene: 4. This CDR3 contains 16 residues. Primers used in a second PCR of about 6 to 11 cycles were a sample-barcoded 5' primer and a J-beta primer mix. MiXCR was run by TCRdb on the 5' RACE reads, yielding one entry per CDR3 protein. Of fewer than 800,000 distinct CDR3 sequences listed, 45% to 50% are singletons. Whole-study results and caveats: Older age went with lower TCR beta diversity per million T cells, in a roughly linear way. Long-lived donors carried more naive CD4+ cells and greater diversity than aged donors. Investigators viewed diversity estimates from one million T cells as underestimates, the study reported.

A minimum of 6 million PBMCs was isolated per sample. The V gene is TRBV7-2, the J gene TRBJ2-1, with 8 bases lining up with TRBD2. Sequencing used blood. This sequence was found in a woman aged 55 to 70 in good health. CDR3 protein: CASSLVSGGAYNEQFF. In nucleotides, the CDR3 is TGTGCCAGCAGCTTAGTTTCGGGAGGGGCCTACAATGAGCAGTTCTTC.